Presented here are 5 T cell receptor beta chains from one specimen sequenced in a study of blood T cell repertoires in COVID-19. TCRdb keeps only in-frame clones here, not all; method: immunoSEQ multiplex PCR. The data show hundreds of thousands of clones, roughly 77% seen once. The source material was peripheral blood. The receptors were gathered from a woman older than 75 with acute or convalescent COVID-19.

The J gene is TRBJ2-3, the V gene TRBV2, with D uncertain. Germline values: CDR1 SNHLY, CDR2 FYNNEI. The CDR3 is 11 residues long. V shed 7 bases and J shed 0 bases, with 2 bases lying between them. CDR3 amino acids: CASTSTDTQYF. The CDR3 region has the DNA TGTGCCAGCACTAGCACAGATACGCAGTATTTT. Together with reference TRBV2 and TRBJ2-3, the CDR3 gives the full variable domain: EPEVTQTPSHQVTQMGQEVILRCVPISNHLYFYWYRQILGQKVEFLVSFYNNEISEKSEIFDDQFSVERPDGSNFTLKIRSTKLEDSAMYFCASTSTDTQYFGPGTRLTVL.

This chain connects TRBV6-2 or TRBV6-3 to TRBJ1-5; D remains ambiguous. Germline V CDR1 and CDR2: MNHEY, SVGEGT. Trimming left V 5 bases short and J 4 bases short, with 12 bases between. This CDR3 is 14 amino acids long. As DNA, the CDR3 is TGTGCCAGCAGTGCATGGCACACGAATCAGCCCCAGCATTTT. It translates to CASSAWHTNQPQHF.

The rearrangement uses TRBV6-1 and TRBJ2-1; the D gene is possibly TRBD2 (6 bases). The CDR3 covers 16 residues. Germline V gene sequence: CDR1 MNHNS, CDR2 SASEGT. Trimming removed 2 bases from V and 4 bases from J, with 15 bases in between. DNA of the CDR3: TGTGCCAGCAGTGAACTGGGGCGGGGTAAATACAATGAGCAGTTCTTC. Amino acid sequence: CASSELGRGKYNEQFF.

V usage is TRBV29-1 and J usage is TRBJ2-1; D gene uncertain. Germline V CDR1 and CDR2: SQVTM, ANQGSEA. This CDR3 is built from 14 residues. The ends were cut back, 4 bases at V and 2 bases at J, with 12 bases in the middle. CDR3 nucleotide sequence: TGCAGCGTTGGAGCTAGAAAAACCTACAATGAGCAGTTCTTC. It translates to CSVGARKTYNEQFF.

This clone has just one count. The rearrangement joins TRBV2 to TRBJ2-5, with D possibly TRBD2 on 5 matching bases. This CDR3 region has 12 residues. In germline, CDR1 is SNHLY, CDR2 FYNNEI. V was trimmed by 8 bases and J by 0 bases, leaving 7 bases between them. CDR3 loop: CASGSDQETQYF. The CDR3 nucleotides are TGTGCCAGCGGGAGCGACCAAGAGACCCAGTACTTC.